Below, 14 T cell receptor beta chains from the same sample are listed, as sequenced in a study of metastatic and nonmetastatic thyroid tumors (dated by TCRdb to between 2020 and 2021). Receptor libraries were prepared by PCR. TCRdb lists the instrument as Illumina HiSeq 4000. Using fastp at Q25 and MiXCR, TCRdb reprocessed the public reads and kept productive beta chains. The sample has 60,000 to 75,000 clones on record, 4% to 4.5% of them singletons. 20% to 25% of the sample comes from the top ten. No treatment had been received by any patient before thyroid surgery. The sequenced sample consisted of blood. The receptor set was obtained from a female donor with papillary thyroid cancer or a benign thyroid nodule (not recorded which). Some clones in this sample may be carry-over from other donors' samples.

This clone was picked up many times. V and J are TRBV7-9 and TRBJ2-3; D might be TRBD1 or TRBD2, each matching 5 bases. The CDR3 contains 13 residues. V lost 0 bases and J 5 bases, leaving 6 bases between the germline ends. Looked up from germline, CDR1 is SEHNR and CDR2 is FQNEAQ (reference sequence). The CDR3 here is CASSLAGGDTQYF. The CDR3 DNA sequence: TGTGCCAGCAGCTTAGCTGGGGGAGATACGCAGTATTTT. Full variable domain (rest looked up from reference TRBV7-9 and TRBJ2-3): DTGVSQNPRHKITKRGQNVTFRCDPISEHNRLYWYRQTLGQGPEFLTYFQNEAQLEKSRLLSDRFSAERPKGSFSTLEIQRTEQGDSAMYLCASSLAGGDTQYFGPGTRLTVL.

Many counts were recorded for this clone. The chain is built from TRBV28 and TRBJ2-5; D unclear. The germline CDR1 and CDR2 sequences are MDHEN and SYDVKM. The V and J ends lost 3 bases and 6 bases respectively, with 5 bases between them. The CDR3 covers 11 residues. The CDR3 sequence: CASSFGQTQYF. The CDR3 coding sequence is TGTGCCAGCAGTTTCGGGCAGACCCAGTACTTC.

This clone was seen only a few times. The rearrangement joins TRBV6-1 to TRBJ2-1, with D perhaps matching TRBD2 (6 bases). The CDR3 is 15 amino acids. V was clipped by 1 base and J by 5 bases, with 12 bases between them. Germline-derived CDR1 and CDR2 are MNHNS and SASEGT. CDR3 sequence reads: CASSEVGGRDNEQFF. DNA for the CDR3: TGTGCCAGCAGTGAAGTGGGGGGTCGGGACAATGAGCAGTTCTTC.

The sample holds many counts of this clone. The chain couples TRBV3-1 to TRBJ2-3, with D unclear. Germline lookup yields CDR1 LGHDT and CDR2 YNNKEL (reference sequence). The length of the CDR3 is 12 residues. The V gene lost 7 bases and the J gene lost 5 bases, with 10 bases spanning the gap. The CDR3 here is CASNSAGDTQYF. The CDR3 nucleotides are TGTGCCAGCAACTCAGCTGGAGATACGCAGTATTTT.

V gene TRBV28 combines with J gene TRBJ2-7, with a tentative D call TRBD1 (5 bases). Between the trimmed V and J ends, which lost 8 bases and 6 bases, there was a span of 20 bases. CDR3 length: 14 residues. Germline assignment: CDR1 MDHEN and CDR2 SYDVKM. The CDR3 protein is CASGPRAGWVEQYF. The CDR3 region has the DNA TGTGCCAGCGGCCCTCGGGCAGGGTGGGTCGAGCAGTACTTC.

This clone was detected a few times. This chain links TRBV7-3 with TRBJ1-2; 11 bases are shared with TRBD1. The V and J ends lost 5 bases and 5 bases, in that order; junction bases with no gene match: 1. The CDR3 sequence is 13 residues long. Per germline, CDR1 SGHTA and CDR2 FQGTGA. CDR3: CASSGQGAYGYTF. The CDR3 DNA reads as TGTGCCAGCAGCGGACAGGGGGCATATGGCTACACCTTC.

Concerning this clone itself: One base away lies a much larger clone, so this may be a sequencing read error. The chain carries TRBV7-9 and TRBJ1-4; the match to TRBD1 covers 7 bases. Germline trimming cut 5 bases from V and 6 bases from J; bases unmatched to any gene: 12. The CDR3 has 16 amino acids. Germline V CDR1 and CDR2: SEHNR, FQNEAQ (reference sequence). CDR3 nucleotide sequence: TGTGCCAGCAGCCTCCTGAATACAGGGGCGGATGAAAAACTGTTTTTT. Protein product: CASSLLNTGADEKLFF. Together with reference TRBV7-9 and TRBJ1-4, the CDR3 gives the full variable domain: DTGVSQNPRHKITKRGQNVTFRCDPISEHNRLYWYRQTLGQGPEFLTYFQNEAQLEKSRLLSDRFSAERPKGSFSTLEIQRTEQGDSAMYLCASSLLNTGADEKLFFGSGTQLSVL.

This rearrangement joins TRBV7-3 to TRBJ1-6; 7 nucleotides line up with TRBD1. Germline values: CDR1 SGHTA, CDR2 FQGTGA. CDR3 length equals 14 residues. The V gene end was trimmed by 5 bases and the J gene end by 4 bases; junction bases not matched to a gene: 2. The CDR3 nucleotides are TGTGCCAGCAGCCGGGACAGATATAATTCACCCCTCCACTTT. Translation: CASSRDRYNSPLHF.

This clone was recorded at least ten times. This sequence joins TRBV3-1 and TRBJ2-7, with unresolved D. V was pared by 4 bases and J by 4 bases, with 5 bases between. There are 11 residues in the CDR3. Germline lookup yields CDR1 LGHDT and CDR2 YNNKEL (reference sequence). As DNA, the CDR3 is TGTGCCAGCAGCCGCCGATACGAGCAGTACTTC. This encodes CASSRRYEQYF.

This clone appeared a few times. This chain connects TRBV28 to TRBJ1-6; tentatively, D is TRBD1 (6 bases). The CDR3 extends over 17 amino acids. Germline assignment: CDR1 MDHEN and CDR2 SYDVKM. V lost 8 bases and J lost 0, with 17 bases in between. CDR3: CASRSDRFNSYNSPLHF. The CDR3 DNA reads as TGTGCCAGCCGAAGTGACAGGTTCAACTCCTATAATTCACCCCTCCACTTT. The full variable domain, completed using reference TRBV28 and TRBJ1-6, is DVKVTQSSRYLVKRTGEKVFLECVQDMDHENMFWYRQDPGLGLRLIYFSYDVKMKEKGDIPEGYSVSREKKERFSLILESASTNQTSMYLCASRSDRFNSYNSPLHFGNGTRLTVT.

The sample holds many counts of this clone. The V call is TRBV4-1, the J call TRBJ2-5; D is perhaps TRBD1 or TRBD2 (6 bases each). The CDR3 has 15 residues. Trimming shortened V by 4 bases and J by 4 bases, and 16 bases separated the two germline ends. Germline assignment: CDR1 MGHRA and CDR2 YSYEKL. As DNA, the CDR3 is TGCGCCAGCAGCCGGCTAGGGGGAGCGGGAGAGACCCAGTACTTC. This sequence encodes CASSRLGGAGETQYF.

Many counts were recorded for this clone. The chain joins TRBV19 to TRBJ1-3; unclear D gene. Trimming pared 5 bases from V and 0 bases from J, leaving 14 bases between. This CDR3 is 16 amino acids long. Germline lookup yields CDR1 LNHDA and CDR2 SQIVND (reference sequence). Written as DNA, the CDR3 is TGTGCCAGTAGTTTAGTCAGTTACAGCTCTGGAAACACCATATATTTT. Translating it yields CASSLVSYSSGNTIYF.

This clone was seen many times. V and J are TRBV2 and TRBJ2-1; D is possibly TRBD2 (5 bases). The CDR3 loop spans 15 amino acids. Germline V gene data show CDR1 as SNHLY and CDR2 as FYNNEI. Trimming stripped 1 base from V and 9 bases from J, with 16 bases between. The CDR3 reads CASSEGRIAPAEQFF. The CDR3 coding sequence is TGTGCCAGCAGTGAAGGGCGGATAGCGCCGGCTGAGCAGTTCTTC.

The chain is built from TRBV6-1 and TRBJ2-7; the D gene is possibly TRBD1 (5 bases). This CDR3 has 14 amino acids. Germline V lookup: CDR1 MNHNS, CDR2 SASEGT. V was pared by 6 bases and J by 3 bases, with 15 bases between. The CDR3 nucleotides are TGTGCCAGCAGGCAGGGATCTCTGGGCTACGAGCAGTACTTC. Amino acids: CASRQGSLGYEQYF.